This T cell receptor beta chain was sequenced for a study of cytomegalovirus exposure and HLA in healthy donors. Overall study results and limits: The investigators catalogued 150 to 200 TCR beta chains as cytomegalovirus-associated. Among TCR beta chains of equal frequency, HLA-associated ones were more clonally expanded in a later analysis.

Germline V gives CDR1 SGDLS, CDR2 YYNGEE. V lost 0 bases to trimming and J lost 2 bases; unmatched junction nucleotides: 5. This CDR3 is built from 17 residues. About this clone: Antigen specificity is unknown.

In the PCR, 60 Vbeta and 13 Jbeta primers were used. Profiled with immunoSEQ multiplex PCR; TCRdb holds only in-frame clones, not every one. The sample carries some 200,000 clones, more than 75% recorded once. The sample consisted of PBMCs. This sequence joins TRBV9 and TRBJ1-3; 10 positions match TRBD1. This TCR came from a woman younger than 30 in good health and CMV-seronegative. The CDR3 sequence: CASSVGGQGKTGNTIYF. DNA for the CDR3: TGTGCCAGCAGCGTAGGGGGACAGGGGAAAACTGGAAACACCATATATTTT.